Presented here are 20 T cell receptor beta chains from one specimen sequenced in a study of cytomegalovirus exposure and HLA in healthy donors. The PCR ran on 60 Vbeta and 13 Jbeta primers. The method was immunoSEQ multiplex PCR; TCRdb's version includes in-frame clones alone and lacks a portion of them. The table lists around 120,000 clones, more than 65% of them singletons. Input material: PBMCs. Receptors originate from a man over 45 in good health and CMV-seronegative.

The chain couples TRBV7-3 to TRBJ1-2, with D tentatively TRBD1 (5 bases). V was trimmed by 5 bases and J by 4 bases, leaving 17 bases between them. This CDR3 region has 15 residues. Germline CDR1 SGHTA, CDR2 FQGTGA. The CDR3: CASSGPRQICYGYTF. The CDR3 nucleotides are TGTGCCAGCAGCGGTCCTCGACAGATTTGCTATGGCTACACCTTC.

The V and J genes are TRBV19 and TRBJ2-2; D is perhaps TRBD2 (6 bases). Trimming pared 4 bases from V and 7 bases from J, leaving 13 bases between. CDR3 size: 14 residues. Per germline, CDR1 LNHDA and CDR2 SQIVND (reference sequence). This CDR3 is CASSTQVGGGELFF. Written as DNA, the CDR3 is TGTGCCAGTAGTACGCAGGTCGGGGGCGGGGAGCTGTTTTTT.

This clone was recorded only once. At one boundary the junction diverges from the germline segment, which might be a read error. The rearrangement uses TRBV7-7 and TRBJ2-5; D not certain. CDR1 SSHAT and CDR2 FNYEAQ come from the germline V gene (reference sequence). The CDR3 spans 12 residues. CDR3 residues: CASSSSGETQYF. CDR3 nucleotide sequence: TGTGCTAGCAGCTCCTCAGGAGAGACCCAGTACTTC.

The gene calls are TRBV9 and TRBJ1-5; perhaps TRBD1 as D (6 bases). With 0 bases removed from V and 3 bases from J, the gap between germline ends came to 10 bases. The CDR3 loop spans 15 amino acids. CDR1 and CDR2 from the germline V gene are SGDLS and YYNGEE. CDR3 sequence: CASSVAGGANQPQHF. The CDR3 bases are TGTGCCAGCAGCGTAGCTGGGGGGGCCAATCAGCCCCAGCATTTT.

This chain links TRBV7-9 with TRBJ2-1; tentatively, D is TRBD2 (6 bases). The germline CDR1 and CDR2 sequences are SEHNR and FQNEAQ (reference sequence). The CDR3 contains 14 residues. V lost 3 bases and J lost 4, with 10 bases in between. CDR3 in amino acids: CASSFAGPYNEQFF. In DNA form, the CDR3 reads TGTGCCAGCAGCTTCGCGGGGCCGTACAATGAGCAGTTCTTC.

The chain couples TRBV7-3 to TRBJ2-3; 9 positions match TRBD2. CDR3 length: 16 amino acids. Trimming cost V 4 bases and J 5 bases; bases outside gene matches: 10. Germline values: CDR1 SGHTA, CDR2 FQGTGA. The CDR3 region is CASSSPRGGAEDTQYF. For the CDR3, the DNA is TGTGCCAGCAGCTCCCCTCGCGGGGGGGCCGAAGATACGCAGTATTTT.

The chain uses TRBV5-4 and TRBJ2-1; TRBD1 aligns across 9 bases. Trimming cost V 4 bases and J 4 bases; bases outside gene matches: 6. Per the germline V gene, CDR1 is SGHNT and CDR2 is YYREEE (reference sequence). The length of the CDR3 is 15 residues. The CDR3, as DNA: TGTGCCAGCAGCATTATCGGACAGGGGTACAATGAGCAGTTCTTC. Its protein product is CASSIIGQGYNEQFF.

This chain connects TRBV28 to TRBJ2-5; TRBD2 matches 15 bases. CDR3 length: 20 residues. CDR1 MDHEN and CDR2 SYDVKM come from the germline V gene. With 7 bases clipped from V and 9 bases from J, the junction kept 24 bases outside the gene matches. CDR3 sequence (DNA): TGTGCCAGCAATCCCCCCATTCGGACTAGCGGGGGGGCAGCCACCGGGGCCCAGTACTTC. It yields the protein CASNPPIRTSGGAATGAQYF. Full variable domain (remainder filled in from reference TRBV28 and TRBJ2-5): DVKVTQSSRYLVKRTGEKVFLECVQDMDHENMFWYRQDPGLGLRLIYFSYDVKMKEKGDIPEGYSVSREKKERFSLILESASTNQTSMYLCASNPPIRTSGGAATGAQYFGPGTRLLVL.

This rearrangement joins TRBV4-1 to TRBJ2-7; 9 nucleotides align to TRBD1. J was trimmed by 6 bases and V by 5 bases; bases with no gene match: 17. This CDR3 comprises 17 residues. From germline, CDR1 is MGHRA and CDR2 YSYEKL. CDR3 residues: CASSLSALTGTGSEQYF. CDR3 nucleotide sequence: TGCGCCAGCAGCTTATCCGCGTTGACCGGGACAGGGAGCGAGCAGTACTTC.

The chain uses TRBV9 and TRBJ2-5; D is unclear. The J call may be mistaken, given a closer DNA end match to TRBJ2-7. CDR3 size: 11 residues. Germline CDR1 and CDR2: SGDLS and YYNGEE. CDR3 residues: CASSVGGEQYF. CDR3 sequence (DNA): TGTGCCAGCAGCGTAGGAGGCGAGCAGTACTTC.

The genes are TRBV2 and TRBJ2-1; TRBD2 agrees at 7 bases. With V trimmed by 7 bases and J by 0 bases, 6 bases remained unmatched. Germline CDR1 reads SNHLY; CDR2 reads FYNNEI. This CDR3 comprises 15 residues. CDR3 in DNA: TGTGCCAGCAAACTAGCGAACCCCTCCTACAATGAGCAGTTCTTC. Its protein is CASKLANPSYNEQFF.

This chain uses TRBV12-1 with TRBJ2-7; TRBD1 is the table's D call and was not checked against the DNA. TRBV12-1 is a known pseudogene. The CDR3 has 14 amino acids. DNA for the CDR3: TGTGCCAGCAGCTTTGTCACGGACAGGGCAAAGCAGTACTTC. Protein sequence: CASSFVTDRAKQYF.

This clone was seen a few times. This rearrangement joins TRBV18 to TRBJ1-2; 7 bases fit TRBD1. The CDR3 spans 13 residues. CDR1 is KGHSH, CDR2 LQKENI, per germline. Trimming removed 5 bases from V and 6 bases from J; junction bases left unmatched: 6. For the CDR3, the DNA is TGTGCCAGCTCAACGGGACAGAGGGATGGCTACACCTTC. Translated: CASSTGQRDGYTF.

This chain connects TRBV13 to TRBJ2-7; 9 bases are a match to TRBD1. Germline CDR1 reads PRHDT; CDR2 reads FYEKMQ (reference sequence). J gave up 13 bases and V 5 bases, and 9 bases lay outside the gene matches. The CDR3 runs 12 residues. DNA of the CDR3: TGTGCCAGCAGCCTGACAGGGGGAGGACGATACTTC. It is translated as CASSLTGGGRYF.

This clone was recorded a few times. DNA of the CDR3: TGTGCCAGCAGCGTAGAAGCGGGAACAGATACGCAGTATTTT. Translation gives CASSVEAGTDTQYF. J is TRBJ2-3 and V is TRBV9; 7 bases are shared with TRBD2. Germline lookup yields CDR1 SGDLS and CDR2 YYNGEE. The CDR3 extends over 14 amino acids. The J segment lost 3 bases and the V segment lost 0 bases, leaving 1 base of the junction unmatched.

The DNA of the CDR3 is TGTGCCAGCAGCTTAGCGGGGGCAGGGGACACTGAAGCTTTCTTT. Translation gives CASSLAGAGDTEAFF. The V and J genes are TRBV7-9 and TRBJ1-1, with D possibly being TRBD1 (6 bases). The V gene's germline CDR1 is SEHNR and CDR2 FQNEAQ (reference sequence). There are 15 residues in the CDR3. Trimming stripped 0 bases from V and 3 bases from J, with 11 bases between.

The chain links TRBV30 to TRBJ2-1, with TRBD2 identical over 13 bases. CDR1 is GTSNPN and CDR2 is SVGIG in the germline V gene (reference sequence). V dropped 2 bases and J dropped 15; count of bases not matched to a gene: 19. The CDR3 totals 17 residues. The CDR3 nucleotides are TGTGCCTGGAGTCCAATTCGGACTAGCGGGGGCCACGTGGGTACGTTCTTC. Its protein product is CAWSPIRTSGGHVGTFF.

The rearrangement uses TRBV29-1 and TRBJ1-1; D gene ambiguous. The V and J ends lost 5 bases and 1 base respectively, with 8 bases between them. This CDR3 contains 12 residues. Germline CDR1 and CDR2: SQVTM and ANQGSEA. The CDR3 bases are TGCAGCGTTTTATCAGGGAACACTGAAGCTTTCTTT. Translating gives CSVLSGNTEAFF.

This clone was seen a handful of times. V and J are TRBV5-6 and TRBJ1-2, with D possibly matching TRBD1 (6 bases). The CDR3 is 12 amino acids. Germline CDR1 SGHDT, CDR2 YYEEEE. V lost 0 bases and J lost 7, with 7 bases in between. CDR3 protein: CASSLETGGYTF. The CDR3 coding sequence is TGTGCCAGCAGCTTGGAGACAGGTGGCTACACCTTC.

This clone occurred once. The chain is built from TRBV13 and TRBJ2-7; 11 bases align to TRBD1. CDR1 PRHDT and CDR2 FYEKMQ come from the germline V gene (reference sequence). V lost 2 bases, J lost 5 bases, and 11 bases stayed unmatched. The CDR3 is 17 amino acids. CDR3 in amino acids: CASSLSPPGTGGNEQYF. CDR3 bases: TGTGCCAGCAGCTTAAGCCCCCCTGGGACAGGGGGAAACGAGCAGTACTTC.